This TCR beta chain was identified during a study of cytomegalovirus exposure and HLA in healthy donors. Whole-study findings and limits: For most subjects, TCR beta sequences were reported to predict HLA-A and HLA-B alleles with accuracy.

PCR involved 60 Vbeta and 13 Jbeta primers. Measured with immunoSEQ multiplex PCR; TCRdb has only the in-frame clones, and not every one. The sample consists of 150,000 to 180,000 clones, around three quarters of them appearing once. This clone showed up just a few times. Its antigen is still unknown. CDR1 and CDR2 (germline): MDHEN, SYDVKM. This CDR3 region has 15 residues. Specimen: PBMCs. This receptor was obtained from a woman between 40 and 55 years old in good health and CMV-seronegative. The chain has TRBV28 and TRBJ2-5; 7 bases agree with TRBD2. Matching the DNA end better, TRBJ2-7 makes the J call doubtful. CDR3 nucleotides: TGTGCCAGCACTACTGCCGGGGTAGCGGGCTACGAGCAGTACTTC. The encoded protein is CASTTAGVAGYEQYF.